Detailed here is one TCR beta chain. This clone has a handful of counts. Its antigen remains undetermined. Base qualities are not provided; no much larger clone lies one nucleotide away. This entry is derived from a study of cytomegalovirus exposure and HLA in healthy donors (dated 2017 in TCRdb). About the study as a whole: In an earlier analysis of roughly 590 of the donors, 276 Gb of sequence data and roughly 100 million unique TCR beta sequences from 150 million to 200 million T cells were reported. An early release covering roughly 640 HLA-typed donors comprised approximately 300 gigabases of sequencing data and around 86 million unique TCR sequences. The genetic ancestry cluster associated with self-reported Caucasian donors included about four fifths of the roughly 400 genotyped donors. Using immunosequencing, the study profiled T cell repertoires from fewer than 850 subjects and related those repertoires to cytomegalovirus serostatus. The number of donors typed differed by locus, with 629-630 for A, B, C, DRB1 and DQB1, more than 500 for DQA1, nearly 610 for DPA1, and 472 for DPB1. About 5 DR-DQ haplotypes were handled as single units for association and clustering, since linkage in the cohort was strong. Among under 450 genotyped donors of the cohort, an average of around 240,000 unique TCR beta nucleotide sequences were sequenced per donor, 15% to 20% of them non-productive. Rather than using new phenotypic data, the later analysis identified candidate immune exposures from TCR beta sequences and from how often those sequences occurred across donors. A later analysis re-examined previously published TCR beta repertoires from more than 550 donors and added high-resolution HLA genotyping to investigate patterns of TCR occurrence. The aim of the study was to test whether cataloging public T cell receptors could identify signatures of past pathogen exposure. An earlier analysis of around 640 of the donors used high-throughput TCR beta sequencing to judge whether each TCR beta V gene segment behaved as functional or pseudogenic. The study combined high-throughput TCR immunosequencing, statistical association of individual TCRs with disease status, and machine learning to predict cytomegalovirus infection status. Besides the first cohort of roughly 700 subjects, a separate validation cohort made up of 120 different subjects was used. Alongside the repertoire data, information on donor age, sex, ethnicity and CMV serostatus was compiled. Every repertoire in the discovery cohort had been generated on one and the same sequencing platform. HLA typing included class I and class II loci at four-digit resolution. A later genetic analysis took genome-wide SNP genotypes for about three fifths of the roughly 700 donors and used that subset as a discovery cohort.

The full study reports these points: Because counts were too low, some 17 rarely observed V segments, including chromosome 9 orphons, were excluded from the earlier analysis of several hundred of the donors. Correlated functional status among segregating V segments might be attributable to linkage disequilibrium, but an unknown experimental factor could not be ruled out. In a later analysis, HLA-associated TCR beta chains were found to be more clonally expanded and to have lower generation probabilities than equally common non-associated chains. Specific HLA alleles were associated with over 15,000 TCR beta sequences at a false discovery rate of 0.05 in a later analysis. In both the original and validation cohorts, the classifier was reported to diagnose cytomegalovirus status with high specificity and sensitivity. A further reported finding was that TCR beta sequences accurately predicted the HLA-A and HLA-B alleles for most subjects in the first cohort. Most TCR sequences were observed very rarely across donors, whereas some public TCRs were present in many individuals. Because HLA typing was missing for some donors at each locus, association tests included only the typed subset. In a later analysis, the rate of TCR association differed among HLA loci, with DRB1 alleles having the most associated TCRs and HLA-C alleles having the fewest. An association between a missense DCLRE1C variant and V-gene and J-gene trimming of TCR beta chains was found in a later genetic analysis and replicated in an independent cohort. A few of the identified cytomegalovirus-associated TCR beta chains were confirmed in vitro to be specific for cytomegalovirus antigens. Some IMGT-functional V segments, including TRBV6-2 and TRBV6-3, could not be told apart with the 87-base-pair reads, so those segments were excluded. Only TCR beta chains were sequenced in this cohort, and the absence of alpha or paired-chain data limited detectable features. A cluster of highly shared sequence variants was judged likely to represent a technical artifact of the sequencing pipeline. The study gave a list of some 150 TCR beta chains associated with cytomegalovirus. A later genetic analysis reported fewer N-insertions in productive TCRs among donors in an Asian-associated ancestry cluster than the 666-donor mean. It was suggested by the authors that the approach could potentially be generalized to other disease states and immunological phenotypes. A later analysis found that most CMV-associated TCR beta chains appeared HLA-restricted, with HLA associations seemingly driven largely by CMV exposure. For the cohort, immune exposure information was limited to CMV serostatus. A later analysis reported that several top co-occurrence clusters appeared linked to parvovirus B19, influenza, CMV and Epstein-Barr virus. Strong co-occurrence of HLA alleles, especially DR and DQ, made assigning TCR associations to individual alleles difficult. Broadly in line with IMGT annotations, most TCR beta V segments showed up in productive rearrangements about 87% or about 30% of the time in an earlier analysis of 450 to 750 of the donors. Roughly uniform sequencing depth across donors was assumed in presence/absence analyses, although this assumption may not hold.

Libraries were made using the immunoSEQ multiplex PCR assay. For the multiplex PCR, a mixture combining 60 forward primers for TCR Vbeta segments and 13 reverse primers for TCR Jbeta segments was used. The CDR3 region of rearranged TCR beta genes was amplified from genomic DNA with a multiplex PCR assay. On the Illumina HiSeq System, the amplified TCR beta libraries were sequenced as 87-base-pair reads. The study's own analysis went as follows. A later analysis tallied 70 million to 100 million unique TCR beta chains across the 666 repertoires, and about 10 million of those chains were shared by two or more donors. A nearest-neighbor algorithm error-corrected the raw reads and collapsed the reads into unique sequences, merging closely related sequences to remove PCR and sequencing errors. CDR3 sequences were aligned to IMGT reference sequences to assign V, D and J gene segments. Each retained sequence needed at least a six-nucleotide match to both a V gene segment and a J gene segment. A rearrangement counted as productive if the CDR3 had no stop codons and remained in frame with V and J, and every other rearrangement counted as non-productive. Following IMGT convention, CDR3 was defined as the stretch from the second conserved V-encoded cysteine up to the conserved J-encoded phenylalanine. In an earlier analysis of approximately 590 of the donors, sequences lacking an unambiguous match to a single V gene segment were excluded. An earlier analysis of around 600 of the donors classified V segments as functional when productive rearrangements were above 56.7% and as segregating when the standard deviation between donors was above 5%. A statistical classification framework was built to diagnose cytomegalovirus status from the catalog of TCR beta chain sequences. A later analysis assigned V and J genes by comparing TCR nucleotide sequences with IMGT/GENE-DB human TR gene sequences. The TCRdist pipeline was used in a later analysis to assign CDR3 sequences and most-parsimonious VDJ recombination scenarios. In a later analysis, every TCR beta chain was defined by the combination of its CDR3 amino acid sequence and its V-gene family, and reads without a unique V-gene family were dropped. In a later analysis, 450 to 600 highly shared, low-generation-probability nucleotide sequences were removed to address suspected cross-contamination and a sequencing artifact. A later analysis calculated a clonal expansion index for each public chain from normalized within-repertoire ranks of inferred template counts. In a later analysis, generation probabilities were computed using a VDJ recombination model fitted to out-of-frame rearrangements, and the results were checked against IGoR. Hypergeometric tests were used in a later analysis to score TCR-TCR, TCR-HLA and TCR-CMV co-occurrence, with a repertoire-size bias correction applied to the TCR pairs. False discovery rates were estimated in a later analysis by permuting HLA or CMV assignments 20 times. A later analysis grouped co-occurring TCRs with DBSCAN, adding TCRdist sequence similarity when clustering within HLA-allele-positive subsets. Co-occurrence clustering excluded repertoires with fewer than 30,000 or more than 120,000 public chains, plus five with anomalous nucleotide sharing. The table comes from immuneACCESS by way of TCRdb, which keeps in-frame sequences with V and J called. Part of the clones is missing from these tables; in studies checked, under half for an unresolved V gene and the rest for unknown reasons. V and J calls and clone size follow that table, whereas D and trimming were derived from the DNA. The sample table contains tens of thousands of clones; only one count was recorded for over 9% of them. The ten most abundant clones make up 24% of the sample.

In total, approximately 700 healthy bone marrow donors made up the cohort. At the time of sampling, every cohort member was nominally healthy, though immune exposures that went unrecorded were likely present. The donor tested CMV seropositive and was one of the 289 seropositive cohort members. Every donor gave a peripheral blood sample, and the peripheral blood mononuclear cells from that sample were used for TCR beta sequencing. The Qiagen DNeasy Blood Extraction Kit was used to extract genomic DNA from the blood cell samples. The CDR3 spans 13 residues, from the cysteine through the phenylalanine. The kept DNA is CDR3 alone, 39 bases in frame from the first base. CDR1 SQVTM and CDR2 ANQGSEA were looked up in the germline V gene. For this chain, trimming is 1 base at the V end and 7 bases at the J end, and the number of junction bases without a gene match is 3.

Material: PBMCs. The chain employs TRBV29-1 and TRBJ2-2, with 7 bases in between that match TRBD2. The TCR was taken from a man aged 60-69 years in good health and CMV-seropositive. The CDR3 sequence is CSVEGLAGGELFF. Read as DNA, the sequence is TGCAGCGTTGAAGGACTAGCCGGCGGGGAGCTGTTTTTT.